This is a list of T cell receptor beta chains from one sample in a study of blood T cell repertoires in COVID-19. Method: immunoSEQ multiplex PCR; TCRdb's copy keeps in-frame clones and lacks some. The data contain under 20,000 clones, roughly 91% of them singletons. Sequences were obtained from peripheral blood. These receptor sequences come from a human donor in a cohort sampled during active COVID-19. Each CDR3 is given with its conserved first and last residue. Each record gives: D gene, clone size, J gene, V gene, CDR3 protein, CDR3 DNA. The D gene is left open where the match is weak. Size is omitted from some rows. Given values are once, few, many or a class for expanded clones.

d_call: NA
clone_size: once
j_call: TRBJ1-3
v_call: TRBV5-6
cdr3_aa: CASSGDTRSGNTIYF
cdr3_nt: TGTGCCAGCAGCGGGGACACCCGCTCTGGAAACACCATATATTTT

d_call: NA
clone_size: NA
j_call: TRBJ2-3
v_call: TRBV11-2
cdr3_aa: CASSLLGGVADTQYF
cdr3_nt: TGTGCCAGCAGCTTACTCGGCGGGGTGGCAGATACGCAGTATTTT

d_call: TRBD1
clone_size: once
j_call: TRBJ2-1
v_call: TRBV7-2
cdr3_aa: CASSSDRGLWNEQFF
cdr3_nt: TGTGCCAGCAGCTCAGACAGGGGGCTTTGGAATGAGCAGTTCTTC

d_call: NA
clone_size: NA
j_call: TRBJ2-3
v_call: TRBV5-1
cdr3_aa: CASSLQGRQDTQYF
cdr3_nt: TGCGCCAGCAGCTTACAGGGGAGGCAAGATACGCAGTATTTT

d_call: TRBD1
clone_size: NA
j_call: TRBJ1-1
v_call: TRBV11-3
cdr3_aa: CASSPYIGTGSSVAFF
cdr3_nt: TGTGCCAGCAGCCCGTATATCGGGACAGGGAGTAGTGTAGCTTTCTTT

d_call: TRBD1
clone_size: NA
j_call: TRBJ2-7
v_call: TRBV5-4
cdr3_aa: CASSQKTGGSVEQYF
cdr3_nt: TGTGCCAGCAGCCAAAAGACAGGGGGTTCCGTCGAGCAGTACTTC

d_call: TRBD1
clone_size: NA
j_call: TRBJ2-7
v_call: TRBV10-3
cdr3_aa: CAISSTGVTGEQYF
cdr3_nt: TGTGCCATCAGTTCGACAGGGGTAACTGGCGAGCAGTACTTC

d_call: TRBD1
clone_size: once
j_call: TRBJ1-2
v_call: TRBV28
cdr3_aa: CASSLRTGLLAYGYTF
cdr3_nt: TGTGCCAGCAGTCTCAGGACAGGACTGCTTGCCTATGGCTACACCTTC

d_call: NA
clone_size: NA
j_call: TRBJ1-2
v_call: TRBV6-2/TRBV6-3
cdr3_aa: CASSYGGNRGYTF
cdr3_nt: TGTGCCAGCAGTTACGGCGGAAATCGGGGCTACACCTTC

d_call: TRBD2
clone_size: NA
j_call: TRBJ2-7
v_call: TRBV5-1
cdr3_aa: CASSLRAGGYEQYF
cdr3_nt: TGCGCCAGCAGCTTGAGAGCGGGGGGCTACGAGCAGTACTTC

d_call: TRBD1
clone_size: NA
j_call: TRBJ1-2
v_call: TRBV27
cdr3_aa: CASRSRDRGLQANYGYTF
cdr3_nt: TGTGCCAGCAGATCCCGGGACAGGGGGCTTCAAGCTAACTATGGCTACACCTTC

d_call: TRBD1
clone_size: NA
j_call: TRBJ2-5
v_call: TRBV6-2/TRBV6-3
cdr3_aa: CASSTGQGHTGETQYF
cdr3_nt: TGTGCCAGCAGTACCGGACAGGGTCACACAGGGGAGACCCAGTACTTC

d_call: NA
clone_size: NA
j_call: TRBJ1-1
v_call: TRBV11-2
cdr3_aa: CASSSSVGWEKAFF
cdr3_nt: TGTGCCAGCAGCTCGTCAGTAGGGTGGGAGAAGGCTTTCTTT

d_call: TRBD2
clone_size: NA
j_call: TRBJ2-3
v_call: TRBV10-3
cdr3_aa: CAIKGPSGASTDTQYF
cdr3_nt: TGTGCCATCAAGGGCCCCAGCGGGGCTAGCACAGATACGCAGTATTTT

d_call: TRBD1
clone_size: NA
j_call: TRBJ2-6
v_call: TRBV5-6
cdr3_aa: CASSLVPGQVNVLTF
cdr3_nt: TGTGCCAGCAGCTTGGTGCCGGGACAGGTCAACGTCCTGACTTTC